A selection of T cell receptor beta chains follows, all from one sample in a study of T cell responses to AZD1222 COVID-19 vaccine. The method was immunoSEQ multiplex PCR; TCRdb's version includes in-frame clones alone and lacks a portion of them. Among about 130,000 clones listed, 88% were seen once. Sample: peripheral blood, taken on day 0 of AZD1222 vaccination. These receptors were taken from an adult in good health. CDR3s include the opening cysteine and the closing phenylalanine or tryptophan. The D gene is left open where the match is weak. The size of a clone is reported for some rows only, either as once, few or many, or as a class for expanded clones.

clone size: .; J gene: TRBJ1-2; D gene: .; V gene: TRBV19; CDR3 DNA: TGTGCCAGTAGTAGGAATGTAGGGTTTAACTATGGCTACACCTTC; CDR3 protein: CASSRNVGFNYGYTF
clone size: few; J gene: TRBJ1-1; D gene: .; V gene: TRBV24-1; CDR3 DNA: TGTGCCACCAGCCGGGACGGGGAAAAAGCTTTCTTT; CDR3 protein: CATSRDGEKAFF
clone size: .; J gene: TRBJ2-5; D gene: TRBD1; V gene: TRBV28; CDR3 DNA: TGTGCCAGCAGTTTGGGACAGCCTCAGGAGACCCAGTACTTC; CDR3 protein: CASSLGQPQETQYF
clone size: .; J gene: TRBJ1-4; D gene: .; V gene: TRBV5-6; CDR3 DNA: TGTGCCAGCAGCTTGTGGCTGCAGGGAATGGATGAAAAACTGTTTTTT; CDR3 protein: CASSLWLQGMDEKLFF
clone size: .; J gene: TRBJ2-1; D gene: .; V gene: TRBV4-2; CDR3 DNA: TGTGCCAGCAGCCAAGATCCCTCGGAGACGGATGAGCAGTTCTTC; CDR3 protein: CASSQDPSETDEQFF
clone size: .; J gene: TRBJ2-5; D gene: .; V gene: TRBV27; CDR3 DNA: TGTGCCAGCAGTTTATACGAGACCCAGTACTTC; CDR3 protein: CASSLYETQYF
clone size: .; J gene: TRBJ2-7; D gene: .; V gene: TRBV28; CDR3 DNA: TGTGCCAGCAGTCTGACCCGAGAGCAGTACTTC; CDR3 protein: CASSLTREQYF
clone size: .; J gene: TRBJ1-3; D gene: .; V gene: TRBV7-2; CDR3 DNA: TGTGCCAGCAGCTTAGTAGGCGGCCGCTCTGGAAACACCATATATTTT; CDR3 protein: CASSLVGGRSGNTIYF
clone size: .; J gene: TRBJ2-1; D gene: .; V gene: TRBV6-5; CDR3 DNA: TGTGCCAGCAGGACAGGTAACAACGATGAGCAGTTCTTC; CDR3 protein: CASRTGNNDEQFF
clone size: .; J gene: TRBJ1-3; D gene: .; V gene: TRBV5-4; CDR3 DNA: TGTGCCAGCAGCCCTACCGGGACTGTCGGGAACACCATATATTTT; CDR3 protein: CASSPTGTVGNTIYF
clone size: once; J gene: TRBJ2-3; D gene: TRBD2; V gene: TRBV5-4; CDR3 DNA: TGTGCCAGCAGCTTGGTGGGGGGGACTGGCACAGATACGCAGTATTTT; CDR3 protein: CASSLVGGTGTDTQYF
clone size: .; J gene: TRBJ1-1; D gene: .; V gene: TRBV6-2/TRBV6-3; CDR3 DNA: TGTGCCAGCAGCCTTTCAGGACGACACACTGAAGCTTTCTTT; CDR3 protein: CASSLSGRHTEAFF
clone size: .; J gene: TRBJ2-3; D gene: TRBD1; V gene: TRBV15; CDR3 DNA: TGTGCCACCAGCAGACGACAGGGGGATGGCACAGATACGCAGTATTTT; CDR3 protein: CATSRRQGDGTDTQYF
clone size: .; J gene: TRBJ2-1; D gene: .; V gene: TRBV12-3/TRBV12-4; CDR3 DNA: TGTGCCAGCAGTTTCGGCCCATCCAATGAGCAGTTCTTC; CDR3 protein: CASSFGPSNEQFF
clone size: .; J gene: TRBJ1-5; D gene: .; V gene: TRBV20-1; CDR3 DNA: TGCACCGCCGGGGGTTATCAGCCCCAGCATTTT; CDR3 protein: CTAGGYQPQHF
clone size: .; J gene: TRBJ2-7; D gene: .; V gene: TRBV11-2; CDR3 DNA: TGTGCCAGCAGCTTCTCGGGGGCCGACGAGCAGTACTTC; CDR3 protein: CASSFSGADEQYF
clone size: few; J gene: TRBJ2-1; D gene: .; V gene: TRBV12-3/TRBV12-4; CDR3 DNA: TGTGCCAGCAGTTTTATACTAGCCGGTGAGCAGTTCTTC; CDR3 protein: CASSFILAGEQFF
clone size: .; J gene: TRBJ1-5; D gene: .; V gene: TRBV4-2; CDR3 DNA: TGTGCCAGCAGCCAAGAATGGTCAGGACTCAATCAGCCCCAGCATTTT; CDR3 protein: CASSQEWSGLNQPQHF
clone size: .; J gene: TRBJ2-6; D gene: .; V gene: TRBV27; CDR3 DNA: TGTGCCAGCAGTTTATCCTCTGGGGCCAACGTCCTGACTTTC; CDR3 protein: CASSLSSGANVLTF
clone size: .; J gene: TRBJ1-2; D gene: TRBD1; V gene: TRBV6-1; CDR3 DNA: TGTGCCAGCAGTGCAAACCTAGGGGGCGCGGACTATGGCTACACCTTC; CDR3 protein: CASSANLGGADYGYTF
clone size: once; J gene: TRBJ1-3; D gene: .; V gene: TRBV6-1; CDR3 DNA: TGTGCCAGCAGTGACCCTCGACAAGCCTCTGGAAACACCATATATTTT; CDR3 protein: CASSDPRQASGNTIYF
clone size: .; J gene: TRBJ2-7; D gene: .; V gene: TRBV6-5; CDR3 DNA: TGTGCCAGCAGGGACCCGCGATCGCAGTACTTC; CDR3 protein: CASRDPRSQYF